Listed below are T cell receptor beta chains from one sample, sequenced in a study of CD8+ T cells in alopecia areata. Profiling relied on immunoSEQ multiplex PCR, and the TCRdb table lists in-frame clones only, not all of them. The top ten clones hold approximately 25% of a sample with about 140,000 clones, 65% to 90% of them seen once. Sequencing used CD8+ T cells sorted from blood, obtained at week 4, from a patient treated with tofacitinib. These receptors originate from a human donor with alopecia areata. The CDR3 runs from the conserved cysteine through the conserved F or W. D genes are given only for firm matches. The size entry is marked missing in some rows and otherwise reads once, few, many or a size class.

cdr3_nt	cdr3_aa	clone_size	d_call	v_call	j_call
TGTGCCAGCTCCGCCGGGGCCTACGAGCAGTACTTC	CASSAGAYEQYF	.	.	TRBV2	TRBJ2-7
TGTGCCAGCAGCGTAGAGGGGGCTGAAGCTTTCTTT	CASSVEGAEAFF	.	.	TRBV9	TRBJ1-1
TGTGCCTGGAGCCAGGGGGTCGGGGCCTACGAGCAGTACTTC	CAWSQGVGAYEQYF	.	TRBD1	TRBV30	TRBJ2-7
TGTGCCAGCATGATGAGGGGTATGAACACTGAAGCTTTCTTT	CASMMRGMNTEAFF	.	.	TRBV6-5	TRBJ1-1
TGTGCCAGCAGCAGCGGAGTTAAGGGGTACTCCTACGAGCAGTACTTC	CASSSGVKGYSYEQYF	.	.	TRBV21-1	TRBJ2-7
TGTGCCAGCAGCTTAGCGTTTAACCCCTTGGCTGAAGCTTTCTTT	CASSLAFNPLAEAFF	.	.	TRBV7-8	TRBJ1-1
TGTGCCATCAGTCCTGGGACAGGAATCACCTACGAGCAGTACTTC	CAISPGTGITYEQYF	once	TRBD1	TRBV10-3	TRBJ2-7
TGCGCCAGCAGCCTCGGGGCGCGCAGCTCCTACAATGAGCAGTTCTTC	CASSLGARSSYNEQFF	few	.	TRBV4-3	TRBJ2-1
TGTGCCAGCAGTGATTTAAGTTACAGGGAAGAGACCCAGTACTTC	CASSDLSYREETQYF	.	.	TRBV2	TRBJ2-5
TGTGCCAGCAGCGCAGACTCTGGGGCCAACGTCCTGACTTTC	CASSADSGANVLTF	few	.	TRBV2	TRBJ2-6
TGTGCCATCAGTGATGTAGGGGCTGAAGAGACCCAGTACTTC	CAISDVGAEETQYF	few	.	TRBV10-3	TRBJ2-5
TGCGCCAGCAGCCAACTCCGGGACGTTAATGAAAAACTGTTTTTT	CASSQLRDVNEKLFF	few	.	TRBV4-3	TRBJ1-4
TGTGCCAGACAGGGTACTGCTTACGAGCAGTACTTC	CARQGTAYEQYF	.	.	TRBV2	TRBJ2-7
TGTGCCAGCAGTCCGAGCGGGGGGGCTTACGAGCAGTACTTC	CASSPSGGAYEQYF	few	TRBD2	TRBV27	TRBJ2-7
TGTGCCAGCAGCCAAATGACAGCGGAGCAGTTCTTC	CASSQMTAEQFF	.	.	TRBV5-4	TRBJ2-1
TGTGCCAGCAGTTTATCGATGGCCGCGCATCAGCCCCAGCATTTT	CASSLSMAAHQPQHF	few	.	TRBV27	TRBJ1-5
TGTGCCAGCAGCATAGGGACTAGCGGGGAAGGGGAGACCCAGTACTTC	CASSIGTSGEGETQYF	.	TRBD2	TRBV7-9	TRBJ2-5
TGTGCCATCAGTGAGTCGGGACAAATGGATGAGCAGTTCTTC	CAISESGQMDEQFF	.	.	TRBV10-3	TRBJ2-1
TGTGCCACCAGTCCAAGGGCCGTTGGGGAAGCTTTCTTT	CATSPRAVGEAFF	.	.	TRBV15	TRBJ1-1
TGTGCCAGCAGCTCATCCGGGGTGGCGAACACTGAAGCTTTCTTT	CASSSSGVANTEAFF	.	.	TRBV7-9	TRBJ1-1
TGTGCTAGTGGTTTGGTACAGGGTAGCGCCAGCTCCTACAATGAGCAGTTCTTC	CASGLVQGSASSYNEQFF	.	.	TRBV12-5	TRBJ2-1
TGTGCCAGCAGTGTGACAGGTCCCCCTAGCACAGATACGCAGTATTTT	CASSVTGPPSTDTQYF	.	.	TRBV6-1	TRBJ2-3
TGTGCCAGCAGCCCGCCCCAAGGCTTCAACGAGCAGTACTTC	CASSPPQGFNEQYF	.	.	TRBV11-2	TRBJ2-7
TGTGCCAGCAGTTACCCCAGGGTCTACGAGCAGTACTTC	CASSYPRVYEQYF	.	.	TRBV6-9	TRBJ2-7
TGTGCCAGCAGTCTAATCGGACCCCAAGAGACCCAGTACTTC	CASSLIGPQETQYF	.	.	TRBV27	TRBJ2-5
TGTGCCAGCAGCTTAGTTGGTCGGGGACGTGGTGAAAAACTGTTTTTT	CASSLVGRGRGEKLFF	.	.	TRBV7-9	TRBJ1-4
TGCGCCAGCAGTGAGTCCGGACAGGGGACGGTCTACGAGCAGTACTTC	CASSESGQGTVYEQYF	.	TRBD1	TRBV10-2	TRBJ2-7
TGTGCCAGCAGCGATCCCCAGGGGGCCATGAACACTGAAGCTTTCTTT	CASSDPQGAMNTEAFF	.	TRBD1	TRBV7-2	TRBJ1-1
TGTGCCAGCACCAGGGATACCTCCTACAATGAGCAGTTCTTC	CASTRDTSYNEQFF	.	.	TRBV27	TRBJ2-1
TGTGCCAGTAGTTGGGAACTAGCGGGGAACAATGAGCAGTTCTTC	CASSWELAGNNEQFF	.	TRBD2	TRBV19	TRBJ2-1
TGTGCCAGCAGTAGTAGGACCATACAAGAGACCCAGTACTTC	CASSSRTIQETQYF	.	.	TRBV6-6	TRBJ2-5
TGTGCCAGCAGTTCCCCGGACAGTTCCTCCTACGAGCAGTACTTC	CASSSPDSSSYEQYF	.	.	TRBV6-5	TRBJ2-7
TGCGCCAGCAGCCTAATGGACAGCAATCAGCCCCAGCATTTT	CASSLMDSNQPQHF	.	.	TRBV4-1	TRBJ1-5
TGTGCCAGCAGTCCAGGGACAGGCTACGAGCAGTACTTC	CASSPGTGYEQYF	.	TRBD1	TRBV27	TRBJ2-7
TGCGCCAGCAGCTTGGGACAGGGGGAAGAGACCCAGTACTTC	CASSLGQGEETQYF	once	TRBD1	TRBV5-1	TRBJ2-5
TGTGCCAGCTTCCCGGGGCCTGGGGCCAACGTCCTGACTTTC	CASFPGPGANVLTF	.	.	TRBV7-8	TRBJ2-6
TGCGCCAGCAGCTTGGGTCCCGCTGAAGCTTTCTTT	CASSLGPAEAFF	.	.	TRBV5-1	TRBJ1-1
TGTGCCAGCAGCTTCCCCCCCGGGGGAGCGGGGGGCACCGGGGAGCTGTTTTTT	CASSFPPGGAGGTGELFF	.	TRBD2	TRBV7-9	TRBJ2-2
TGTGCCAGCAGCCCGACCGGGACAGGGAATTCACCCCTCCACTTT	CASSPTGTGNSPLHF	.	TRBD1	TRBV14	TRBJ1-6
TGTGCCAGCAGCTTCGGCAGATTGAACACTGAAGCTTTCTTT	CASSFGRLNTEAFF	.	.	TRBV5-6	TRBJ1-1